A selection of T cell receptor beta chains follows, all from one sample in a study of shared clonotypes between healthy human individuals. Measured with immunoSEQ multiplex PCR; TCRdb has only the in-frame clones, and not every one. The table records 1 million to 1.3 million clones, around 82% of them present only once. The source material was memory CD4+ T cells from PBMCs. All receptors derive from a man between 18 and 35 years old in good health. Some clones in this sample may be carry-over from other donors' samples. The CDR3 runs from the conserved cysteine through the conserved F or W. Fields, in order: clone size, J gene, D gene, V gene, CDR3 protein, CDR3 DNA. The D gene is left open where the match is weak. The listing skips clone size in some rows; elsewhere it reads once, few, many or a size class.

. TRBJ1-3 . TRBV4-1 CASSQAPSGNTIYF TGCGCCAGCAGCCAAGCCCCCTCTGGAAACACCATATATTTT
. TRBJ2-1 TRBD2 TRBV5-5 CASSLLAEELRDEQFF TGTGCCAGCAGCTTACTAGCGGAAGAGTTAAGGGATGAGCAGTTCTTC
. TRBJ1-4 TRBD1 TRBV28 CASSLLRDSRNEKLFF TGTGCCAGCAGTCTCTTAAGGGACAGTCGAAATGAAAAACTGTTTTTT
many TRBJ2-2 TRBD2 TRBV2 CASSGSLGTRSSGELFF TGTGCCAGCAGTGGATCGCTTGGGACTAGGTCGTCCGGGGAGCTGTTTTTT
. TRBJ2-5 . TRBV7-2 CASRGGKKTQYF TGTGCCAGCCGTGGGGGGAAGAAGACCCAGTACTTC
. TRBJ2-7 TRBD1 TRBV28 CASSSTGGDPHEQYF TGTGCCAGCAGTTCCACAGGGGGCGATCCCCACGAGCAGTACTTC
. TRBJ2-1 TRBD1 TRBV7-9 CASSRGQGARNEQFF TGTGCCAGCAGCCGCGGACAGGGGGCGCGCAATGAGCAGTTCTTC
once TRBJ2-7 . TRBV6-5 CASRVGSGSYEQYF TGTGCCAGCAGAGTGGGAAGCGGCTCCTACGAGCAGTACTTC
. TRBJ2-7 TRBD1 TRBV19 CASSTRTGSYEQYF TGTGCCAGTAGTACCAGGACAGGGTCCTACGAGCAGTACTTC
few TRBJ2-1 TRBD2 TRBV7-2 CASSFDSGSYNEQFF TGTGCCAGCAGCTTCGATAGCGGGAGCTACAATGAGCAGTTCTTC
. TRBJ2-3 . TRBV7-9 CASSFPLSDTQYF TGTGCCAGCAGCTTCCCACTTTCAGATACGCAGTATTTT
. TRBJ2-7 TRBD1 TRBV10-1 CASSEGPGTEISCEQYF TGCGCCAGCAGTGAGGGCCCAGGGACAGAAATCTCCTGCGAGCAGTACTTC
few TRBJ1-5 . TRBV27 CASSFGGNNQPQHF TGTGCCAGCAGTTTTGGCGGGAACAATCAGCCCCAGCATTTT
. TRBJ1-1 . TRBV11-1 CASSLRGQKNTEAFF TGTGCCAGCAGCTTACGGGGACAAAAGAACACTGAAGCTTTCTTT
few TRBJ2-2 . TRBV7-3 CASSSTGFAGELFF TGTGCCAGCAGCTCCACAGGGTTCGCCGGGGAGCTGTTTTTT
. TRBJ2-2 TRBD2 TRBV19 CASSILTSGNPGELFF TGTGCCAGTAGTATCCTGACTAGCGGGAACCCCGGGGAGCTGTTTTTT
. TRBJ1-5 . TRBV6-6 CASSYSTFIGNQPQHF TGTGCCAGCAGTTACTCGACGTTTATAGGCAATCAGCCCCAGCATTTT
. TRBJ2-7 . TRBV30 CAWRSFFSYEQYF TGTGCCTGGAGGTCTTTCTTCTCCTACGAGCAGTACTTC
. TRBJ1-1 . TRBV6-5 CASRLIIGNTEAFF TGTGCCAGCAGACTGATTATCGGGAACACTGAAGCTTTCTTT
. TRBJ1-1 . TRBV5-1 CASSLGGPSEAFF TGCGCCAGCAGCTTGGGGGGCCCCTCTGAAGCTTTCTTT
. TRBJ1-1 . TRBV15 CATSRDRVGSAFF TGTGCCACCAGCAGAGATCGAGTGGGCTCGGCTTTCTTT
. TRBJ1-5 . TRBV18 CASSPNSGGALGQPQHF TGTGCCAGCTCACCTAATTCAGGAGGGGCCCTCGGTCAGCCCCAGCATTTT
. TRBJ1-2 TRBD1 TRBV9 CASSVDGTDLGGYTF TGTGCCAGCAGCGTAGATGGGACAGATCTAGGTGGCTACACCTTC
once TRBJ2-7 . TRBV11-2 CASSPRGQDSYEQYF TGTGCCAGCAGCCCTAGGGGTCAAGATTCCTACGAGCAGTACTTC
. TRBJ2-3 TRBD2 TRBV10-3 CAISGSREADTQYF TGTGCCATCAGTGGATCGCGGGAGGCAGATACGCAGTATTTT
. TRBJ2-3 TRBD2 TRBV5-1 CASSRTSGSADTQYF TGCGCCAGCAGTCGTACTAGCGGTAGCGCAGATACGCAGTATTTT
. TRBJ1-1 . TRBV28 CASRTGDKAFF TGTGCCAGCAGGACAGGCGACAAAGCTTTCTTT
. TRBJ2-7 . TRBV11-2 CASSLDSQGRYEQYF TGTGCCAGCAGCTTAGATTCCCAGGGTCGATACGAGCAGTACTTC
once TRBJ2-7 TRBD2 TRBV5-1 CASGTAVAGAGEQYF TGCGCCAGCGGAACTGCCGTAGCGGGAGCGGGCGAGCAGTACTTC
. TRBJ1-2 . TRBV29-1 CSVDGQKNYGYTF TGCAGCGTAGACGGACAGAAGAACTATGGCTACACCTTC
. TRBJ1-1 . TRBV7-2 CASRQGGAGGRAFF TGTGCCAGCCGACAAGGGGGGGCGGGCGGTCGAGCTTTCTTT
. TRBJ1-1 . TRBV5-5 CASSLIGNTEAFF TGTGCCAGCAGCTTGATCGGGAACACTGAAGCTTTCTTT
. TRBJ1-5 . TRBV28 CASSWVLNQPQHF TGTGCCAGCAGTTGGGTTCTCAATCAGCCCCAGCATTTT
. TRBJ2-7 . TRBV11-2 CASSPLRPYEQYF TGTGCCAGCAGCCCACTTCGCCCCTACGAGCAGTACTTC
. TRBJ1-4 . TRBV4-2 CASSRPGGGTNEKLFF TGTGCCAGCAGCCGCCCCGGGGGCGGAACTAATGAAAAACTGTTTTTT
. TRBJ1-2 TRBD1 TRBV4-3 CASSPGQDRGNYGYTF TGCGCCAGCAGCCCGGGACAGGACAGGGGCAACTATGGCTACACCTTC
. TRBJ1-2 . TRBV5-1 CASRGGQVGGYTF TGCGCCAGCAGAGGTGGGCAGGTCGGAGGCTACACCTTC